This is a list of T cell receptor beta chains from one sample in a study of blood T cell repertoires in COVID-19. The method was immunoSEQ multiplex PCR; TCRdb's version includes in-frame clones alone and lacks a portion of them. The sample consists of about 270,000 clones, approximately 83% of them appearing once. The sequenced material came from peripheral blood. The origin of the receptors is a human donor in a cohort sampled during active COVID-19. Each CDR3 is given with its conserved first and last residue.

V	J	CDR3
TRBV6-2/TRBV6-3	TRBJ2-2	CASSRYGELFF
TRBV19	TRBJ2-2	CACKQGGGTGELFF
TRBV3-1/TRBV3-2	TRBJ2-1	CASSSPTSGRINEQFF
TRBV6-4	TRBJ2-3	CASSDYGGASTDTQYF
TRBV19	TRBJ2-5	CASSEESVRGAQYF
TRBV6-5	TRBJ1-1	CASSYSTRGTEAFF
TRBV20-1	TRBJ2-7	CSGGQNYEQYF
TRBV19	TRBJ1-1	CASSIVNGQGTEAFF
TRBV6-5	TRBJ2-7	CASRFSGVGYEQYF
TRBV7-9	TRBJ2-3	CASSSRLSTDTQYF
TRBV29-1	TRBJ2-3	CSVEKTGTSGTDTQYF
TRBV5-1	TRBJ1-6	CASSYLNSPLHF
TRBV4-1	TRBJ2-1	CASSQDRVGEQFF
TRBV5-1	TRBJ2-2	CASSPMTGDTGELFF
TRBV2	TRBJ2-3	CASSPGTSGRADTQYF
TRBV9	TRBJ2-1	CASSNYSGSPYNEQFF
TRBV19	TRBJ1-6	CATTRDRGSPLHF
TRBV2	TRBJ1-5	CASSDPGGSGYQPQHF
TRBV7-9	TRBJ2-5	CASSPQGLGQETQYF
TRBV13	TRBJ2-1	CASSTRTSGRSFKFF
TRBV5-1	TRBJ1-6	CASSEGQGALSPLHF
TRBV6-5	TRBJ2-7	CATLGDEQYF
TRBV10-2	TRBJ1-1	CASSVARTSTEAFF
TRBV4-1	TRBJ1-6	CASSQQNRGSSYNSPLHF
TRBV3-1/TRBV3-2	TRBJ1-2	CASSQFQNYGYTF
TRBV18	TRBJ1-2	CASSPGGGPPYTF
TRBV3-1/TRBV3-2	TRBJ1-1	CASSQRDRNTEAFF
TRBV28	TRBJ2-7	CASSSTAGPASEQYF
TRBV14	TRBJ1-1	CASSLRRDTEAFF
TRBV30	TRBJ1-2	CAWSPGNGYTF
TRBV9	TRBJ2-3	CASSVGGLGRSEDRGTDTQYF
TRBV6-6	TRBJ1-5	CASSYSQGTNQPQHF
TRBV6-5	TRBJ2-1	CASRGQGAAGEQFF
TRBV7-2	TRBJ2-7	CASSLASGGGISYEQYF
TRBV2	TRBJ2-2	CASSVARGSGELFF